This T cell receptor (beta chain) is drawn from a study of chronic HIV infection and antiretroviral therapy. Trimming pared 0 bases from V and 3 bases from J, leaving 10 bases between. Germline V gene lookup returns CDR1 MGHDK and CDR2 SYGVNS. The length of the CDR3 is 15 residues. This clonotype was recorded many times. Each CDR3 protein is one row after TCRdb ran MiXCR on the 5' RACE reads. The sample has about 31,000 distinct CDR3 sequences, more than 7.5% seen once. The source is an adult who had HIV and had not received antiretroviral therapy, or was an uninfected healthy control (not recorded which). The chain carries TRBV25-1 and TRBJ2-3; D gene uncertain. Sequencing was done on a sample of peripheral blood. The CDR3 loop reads CASSEYIATTDTQYF. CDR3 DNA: TGTGCCAGCAGTGAATATATAGCAACAACAGATACGCAGTATTTT.